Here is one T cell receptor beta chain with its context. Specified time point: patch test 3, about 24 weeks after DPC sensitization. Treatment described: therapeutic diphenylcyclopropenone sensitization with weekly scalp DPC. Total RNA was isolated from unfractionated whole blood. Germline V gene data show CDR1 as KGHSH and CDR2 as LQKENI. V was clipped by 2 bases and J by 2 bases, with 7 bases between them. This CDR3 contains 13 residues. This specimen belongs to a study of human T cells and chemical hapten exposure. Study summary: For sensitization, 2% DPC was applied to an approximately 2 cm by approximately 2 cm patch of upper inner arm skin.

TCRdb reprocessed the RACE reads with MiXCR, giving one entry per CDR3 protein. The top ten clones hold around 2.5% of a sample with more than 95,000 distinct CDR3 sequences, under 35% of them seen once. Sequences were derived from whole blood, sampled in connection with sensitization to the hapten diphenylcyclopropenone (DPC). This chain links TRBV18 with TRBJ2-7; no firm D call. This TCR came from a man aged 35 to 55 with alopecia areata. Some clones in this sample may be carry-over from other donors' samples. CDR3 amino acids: CASSPSATYEQYV. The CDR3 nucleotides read TGTGCCAGCTCACCAAGCGCCACCTACGAGCAGTACGTC.